This T cell receptor (beta chain) appears in the sequencing data of a study of blood T cell repertoires in COVID-19. Study background: Both acute and convalescent COVID-19 samples were obtained from the United States, Italy and Spain. PBMCs, B-cell-depleted T cells, or T cells provided the cDNA or gDNA that made up the material.

Germline V gene data show CDR1 as MDHEN and CDR2 as SYDVKM. V lost 5 bases, J lost 7 bases, and 8 bases lay in between. The CDR3 runs 11 residues. Authors' data handling: Researchers report that nucleated cell counts were estimated from reference gene primer amplification. The assay was immunoSEQ multiplex PCR, and TCRdb's table has in-frame clones only and misses some. V, J and clone size derive from that table, while D and trimming were established from the DNA sequence. The sample yields over 100,000 clones, 84% seen once. The specimen was peripheral blood. The chain combines TRBV28 with TRBJ1-1; D is unresolved. The sequence came from a human donor in a cohort sampled during active COVID-19. The CDR3 nucleotides read TGTGCCAGCAGTCGCTCAGGTGAAGCTTTCTTT. Encoded protein: CASSRSGEAFF. The full variable domain, its missing parts supplied by reference TRBV28 and TRBJ1-1, is DVKVTQSSRYLVKRTGEKVFLECVQDMDHENMFWYRQDPGLGLRLIYFSYDVKMKEKGDIPEGYSVSREKKERFSLILESASTNQTSMYLCASSRSGEAFFGQGTRLTVV.